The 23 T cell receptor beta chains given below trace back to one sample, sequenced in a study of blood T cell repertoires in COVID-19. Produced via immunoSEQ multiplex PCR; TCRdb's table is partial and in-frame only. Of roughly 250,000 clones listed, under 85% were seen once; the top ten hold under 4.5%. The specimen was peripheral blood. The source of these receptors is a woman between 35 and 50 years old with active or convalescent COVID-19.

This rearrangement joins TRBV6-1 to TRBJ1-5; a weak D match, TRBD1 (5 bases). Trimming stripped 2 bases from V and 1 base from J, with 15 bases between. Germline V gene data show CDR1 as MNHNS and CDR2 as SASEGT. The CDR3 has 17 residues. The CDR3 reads CASSEMGRGRSNQPQHF. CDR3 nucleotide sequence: TGTGCCAGCAGTGAAATGGGAAGGGGTAGAAGCAATCAGCCCCAGCATTTT.

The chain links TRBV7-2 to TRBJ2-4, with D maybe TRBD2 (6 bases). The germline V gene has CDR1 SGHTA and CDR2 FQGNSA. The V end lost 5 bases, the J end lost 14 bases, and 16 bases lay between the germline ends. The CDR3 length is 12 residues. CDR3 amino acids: CASSHPVGGKYF. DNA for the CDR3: TGTGCCAGCAGCCACCCAGTGGGGGGAAAGTACTTC.

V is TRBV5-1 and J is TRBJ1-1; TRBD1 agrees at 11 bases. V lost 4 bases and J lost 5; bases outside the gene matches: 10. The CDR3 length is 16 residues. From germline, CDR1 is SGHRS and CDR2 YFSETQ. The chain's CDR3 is CASSPGQGAARTEAFF. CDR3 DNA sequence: TGCGCCAGCAGCCCTGGACAGGGGGCGGCAAGAACTGAAGCTTTCTTT.

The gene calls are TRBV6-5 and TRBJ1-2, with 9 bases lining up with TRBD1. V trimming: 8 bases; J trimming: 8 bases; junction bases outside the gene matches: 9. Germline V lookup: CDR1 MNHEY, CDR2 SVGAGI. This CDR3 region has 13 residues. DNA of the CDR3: TGTGCCAGCGCAGGGACAGGGAAGCCCGGCTACACCTTC. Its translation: CASAGTGKPGYTF.

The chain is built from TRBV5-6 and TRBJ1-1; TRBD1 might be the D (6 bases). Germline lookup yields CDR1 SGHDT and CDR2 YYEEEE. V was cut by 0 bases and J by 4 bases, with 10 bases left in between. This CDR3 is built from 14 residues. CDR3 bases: TGTGCCAGCAGCTTGGTTCAGGGGAGCACTGAAGCTTTCTTT. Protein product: CASSLVQGSTEAFF.

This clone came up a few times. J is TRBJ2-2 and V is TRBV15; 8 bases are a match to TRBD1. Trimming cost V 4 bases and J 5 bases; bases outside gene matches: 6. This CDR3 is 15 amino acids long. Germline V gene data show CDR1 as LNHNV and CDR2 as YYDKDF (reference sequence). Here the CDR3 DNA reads TGTGCCACCAGCAAGGACAGGGCCGGGACCGGGGAGCTGTTTTTT. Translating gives CATSKDRAGTGELFF.

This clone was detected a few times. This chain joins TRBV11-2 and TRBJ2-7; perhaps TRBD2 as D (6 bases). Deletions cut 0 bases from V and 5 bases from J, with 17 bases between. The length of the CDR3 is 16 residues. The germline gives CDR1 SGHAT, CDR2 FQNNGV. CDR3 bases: TGTGCCAGCAGCTTAGATCATCGGGGTACGGGGGACGAGCAGTACTTC. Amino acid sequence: CASSLDHRGTGDEQYF.

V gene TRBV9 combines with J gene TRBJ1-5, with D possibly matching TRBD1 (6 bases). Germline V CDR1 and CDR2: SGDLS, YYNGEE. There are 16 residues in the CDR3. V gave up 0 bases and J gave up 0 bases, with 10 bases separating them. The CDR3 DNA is TGTGCCAGCAGCGTAGGGGCAGGGGCTAGCAATCAGCCCCAGCATTTT. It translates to CASSVGAGASNQPQHF.

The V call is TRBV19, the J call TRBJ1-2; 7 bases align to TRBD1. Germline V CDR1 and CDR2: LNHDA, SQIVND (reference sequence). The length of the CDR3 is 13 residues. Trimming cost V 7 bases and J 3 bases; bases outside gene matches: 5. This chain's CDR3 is CASKGGGDYGYTF. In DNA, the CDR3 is TGTGCCAGTAAAGGAGGGGGCGACTATGGCTACACCTTC.

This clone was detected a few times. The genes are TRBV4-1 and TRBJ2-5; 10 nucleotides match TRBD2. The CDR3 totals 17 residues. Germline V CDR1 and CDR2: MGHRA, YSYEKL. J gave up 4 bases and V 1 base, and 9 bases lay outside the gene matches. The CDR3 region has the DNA TGCGCCAGCAGCCAAGTGGGGGAGCGGGGGGGCGGAGAGACCCAGTACTTC. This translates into CASSQVGERGGGETQYF.

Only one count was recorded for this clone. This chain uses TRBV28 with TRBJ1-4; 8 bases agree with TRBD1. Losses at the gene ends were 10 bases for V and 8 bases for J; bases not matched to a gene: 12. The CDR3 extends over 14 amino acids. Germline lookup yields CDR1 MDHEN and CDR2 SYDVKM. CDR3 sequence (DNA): TGTGCCATTTCCCTATCAGGGGGCGACGAAAAACTGTTTTTT. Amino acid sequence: CAISLSGGDEKLFF.

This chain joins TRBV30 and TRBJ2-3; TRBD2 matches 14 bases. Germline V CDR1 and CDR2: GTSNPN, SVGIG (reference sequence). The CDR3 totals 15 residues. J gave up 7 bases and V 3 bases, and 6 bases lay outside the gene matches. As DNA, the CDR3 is TGTGCCTGGAGCCCCCGACTAGCGGGGGGGAATACGCAGTATTTT. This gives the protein CAWSPRLAGGNTQYF. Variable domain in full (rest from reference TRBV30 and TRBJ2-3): SQTIHQWPATLVQPVGSPLSLECTVEGTSNPNLYWYRQAAGRGLQLLFYSVGIGQISSEVPQNLSASRPQDRQFILSSKKLLLSDSGFYLCAWSPRLAGGNTQYFGPGTRLTVL.

The CDR3 protein is CAATDSSYNSPLHF. CDR3 DNA: TGTGCCGCGACCGACAGCTCCTATAATTCACCCCTCCACTTT. This chain links TRBV3-1 (or the pseudogene TRBV3-2) with TRBJ1-6, with a weak D call TRBD1 (5 bases). Trimming took 11 bases from V and 0 from J, leaving 11 bases between them. The CDR3 is 14 amino acids. Germline V gene data show CDR1 as LGHDT and CDR2 as YNNKEL (reference sequence).

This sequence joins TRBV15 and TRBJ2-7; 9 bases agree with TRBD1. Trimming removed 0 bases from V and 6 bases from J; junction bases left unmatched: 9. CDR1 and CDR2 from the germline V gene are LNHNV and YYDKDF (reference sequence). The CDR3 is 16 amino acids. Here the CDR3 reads CATSRDTGGVPREQYF. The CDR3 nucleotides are TGTGCCACCAGCAGAGATACAGGGGGCGTGCCTCGCGAGCAGTACTTC.

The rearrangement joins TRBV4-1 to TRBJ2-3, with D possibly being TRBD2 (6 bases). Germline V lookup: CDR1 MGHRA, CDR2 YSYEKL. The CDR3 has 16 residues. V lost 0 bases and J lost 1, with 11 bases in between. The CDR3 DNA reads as TGCGCCAGCAGCCAAGAGGGACTTCGGCGCACAGATACGCAGTATTTT. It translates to CASSQEGLRRTDTQYF.

The CDR3 sequence: CASSPDSASYNEQFF. In nucleotides, the CDR3 is TGTGCCAGCAGCCCGGACAGCGCCTCCTACAATGAGCAGTTCTTC. The V gene is TRBV7-2, the J gene TRBJ2-1, with D possibly TRBD1 on 6 matching bases. V shed 5 bases and J shed 0 bases, with 11 bases lying between them. The V gene's germline CDR1 is SGHTA and CDR2 FQGNSA. The CDR3 is 15 amino acids.

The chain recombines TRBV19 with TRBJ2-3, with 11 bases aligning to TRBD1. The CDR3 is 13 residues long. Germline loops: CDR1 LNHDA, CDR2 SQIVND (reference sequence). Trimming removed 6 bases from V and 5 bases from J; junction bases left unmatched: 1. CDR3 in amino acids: CASRDRGQDTQYF. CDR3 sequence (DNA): TGTGCCAGTAGGGACAGGGGGCAAGATACGCAGTATTTT.

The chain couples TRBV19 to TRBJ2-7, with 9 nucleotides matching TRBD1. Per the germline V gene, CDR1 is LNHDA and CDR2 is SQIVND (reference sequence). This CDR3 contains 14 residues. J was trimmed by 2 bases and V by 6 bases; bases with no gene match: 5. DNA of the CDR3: TGTGCCAGTAGGCGGGACAGGGCTCCCTACGAGCAGTACTTC. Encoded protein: CASRRDRAPYEQYF.

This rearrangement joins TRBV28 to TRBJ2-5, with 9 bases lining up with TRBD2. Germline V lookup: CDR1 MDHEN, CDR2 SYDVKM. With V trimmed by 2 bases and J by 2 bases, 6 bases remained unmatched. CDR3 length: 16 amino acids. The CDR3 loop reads CASSLRALAGQETQYF. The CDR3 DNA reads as TGTGCCAGCAGTTTACGGGCCCTAGCGGGACAAGAGACCCAGTACTTC.

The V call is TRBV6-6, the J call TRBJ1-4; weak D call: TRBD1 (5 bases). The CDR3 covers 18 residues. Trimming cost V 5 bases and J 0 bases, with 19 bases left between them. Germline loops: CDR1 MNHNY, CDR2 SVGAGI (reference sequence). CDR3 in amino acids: CASSPRYDSRATNEKLFF. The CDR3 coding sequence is TGTGCCAGCAGTCCACGTTACGACAGCCGTGCAACTAATGAAAAACTGTTTTTT.

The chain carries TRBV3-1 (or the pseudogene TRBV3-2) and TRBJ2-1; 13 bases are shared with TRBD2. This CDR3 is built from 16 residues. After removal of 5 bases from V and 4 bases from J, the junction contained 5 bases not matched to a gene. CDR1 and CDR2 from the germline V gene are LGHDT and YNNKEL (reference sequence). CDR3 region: CASSLPLAGGYNEQFF. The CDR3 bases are TGTGCCAGCAGCTTACCACTAGCGGGGGGGTACAATGAGCAGTTCTTC.

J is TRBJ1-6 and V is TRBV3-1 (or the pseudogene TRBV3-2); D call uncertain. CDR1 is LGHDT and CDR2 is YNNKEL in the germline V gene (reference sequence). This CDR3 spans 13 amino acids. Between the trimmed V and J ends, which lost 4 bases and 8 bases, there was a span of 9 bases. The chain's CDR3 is CASSPLMDSPLHF. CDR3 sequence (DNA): TGTGCCAGCAGCCCCCTAATGGATTCACCCCTCCACTTT.

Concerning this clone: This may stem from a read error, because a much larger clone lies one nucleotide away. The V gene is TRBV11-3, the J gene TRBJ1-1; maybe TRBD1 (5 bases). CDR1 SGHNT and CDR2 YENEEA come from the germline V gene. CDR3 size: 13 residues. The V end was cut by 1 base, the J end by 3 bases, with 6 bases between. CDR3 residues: CASSLVRDTEAFF. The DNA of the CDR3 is TGTGCCAGCAGCTTAGTCAGGGACACTGAAGCTTTCTTT. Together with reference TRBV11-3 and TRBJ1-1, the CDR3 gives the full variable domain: EAGVVQSPRYKIIEKKQPVAFWCNPISGHNTLYWYLQNLGQGPELLIRYENEEAVDDSQLPKDRFSAERLKGVDSTLKIQPAELGDSAVYLCASSLVRDTEAFFGQGTRLTVV.